The 6 T cell receptor beta chains in this list originate from one sample, sequenced in a study of blood T cell repertoires in COVID-19. The table came from immunoSEQ multiplex PCR; TCRdb's copy has only in-frame clones and leaves some out. The repertoire holds around 160,000 clones, with about 80% as singletons. The sequenced sample was PBMCs or T cells enriched from blood (not recorded which). The origin of the receptors is a man in his fifties or sixties who had recovered from COVID-19.

The chain joins TRBV18 to TRBJ2-7; perhaps TRBD2 as D (5 bases). There are 14 residues in the CDR3. The V gene lost 1 base and the J gene lost 5 bases, with 12 bases spanning the gap. CDR1 KGHSH and CDR2 LQKENI come from the germline V gene. The CDR3 here is CASSPRRETDEQYF. For the CDR3, the DNA is TGTGCCAGCTCACCACGACGGGAAACGGACGAGCAGTACTTC.

The CDR3 reads CASSQWTGGRLQASPLHF. DNA of the CDR3: TGTGCCAGCAGCCAATGGACAGGGGGCCGTTTACAGGCCTCACCCCTCCACTTT. This chain joins TRBV3-1 (or the pseudogene TRBV3-2) and TRBJ1-6; TRBD1 matches 11 bases. Per the germline V gene, CDR1 is LGHDT and CDR2 is YNNKEL (reference sequence). This CDR3 contains 18 residues. V shed 2 bases and J 10 bases; nucleotides not matched to a gene: 13.

The rearrangement uses TRBV5-1 and TRBJ2-5; possible D gene TRBD1, 6 bases. V was shortened by 1 base and J by 2 bases, with 12 bases between the two germline ends. CDR1 SGHRS and CDR2 YFSETQ come from the germline V gene. This CDR3 comprises 15 residues. The CDR3, as DNA: TGCGCCAGCAGCTTGAGGGGGACACTTCAAGAGACCCAGTACTTC. This encodes CASSLRGTLQETQYF.

This chain joins TRBV6-2 or TRBV6-3 and TRBJ1-5; D is undetermined. This CDR3 is 14 amino acids long. The germline V and J ends were trimmed by 3 bases and 5 bases, with 11 bases remaining between them. Germline V gene data show CDR1 as MNHEY and CDR2 as SVGEGT. CDR3 nucleotides: TGTGCCAGCAGTTATTCCGGGTTGGATCAGCCCCAGCATTTT. Translating it yields CASSYSGLDQPQHF.

The chain joins TRBV6-5 to TRBJ2-5; 11 nucleotides agree with TRBD2. The CDR3 loop spans 13 amino acids. Germline CDR1 is MNHEY and CDR2 is SVGAGI. After removal of 8 bases from V and 5 bases from J, the junction contained 4 bases not matched to a gene. CDR3: CASGWTSGETQYF. For the CDR3, the DNA is TGTGCCAGCGGATGGACTAGCGGGGAGACCCAGTACTTC.

The chain has TRBV6-5 and TRBJ2-4; TRBD2 is a possible D gene (5 bases). This CDR3 is 13 amino acids long. With 5 bases removed from V and 6 bases from J, the gap between germline ends came to 11 bases. CDR1 and CDR2 from the germline V gene are MNHEY and SVGAGI. Here the CDR3 DNA reads TGTGCCAGCAGTATTAGCGACGGAAACATTCAGTACTTC. This encodes CASSISDGNIQYF.